This T cell receptor (beta chain) comes out of a study of CD8+ T cells in alopecia areata. As for the study in general: The SALT score measured affected scalp surface percentage in treated patients. Overall study findings and caveats: Tofacitinib significantly lowered scalp clonality and expanded CD8+ clones among the top 100. Researchers report lesional scalp, most notably alopecia totalis/universalis, outstripped normal scalp in clonality.

cDNA reverse transcribed from extracted RNA served as the sequencing template. The repertoire was sequenced with immunoSEQ multiplex PCR; TCRdb's copy has only in-frame clones and lacks some. This sample has around 200,000 clones, with around 60% found just once. This CDR3 contains 14 residues. With 4 bases clipped from V and 5 bases from J, the junction kept 7 bases outside the gene matches. Germline CDR1 SGHNT, CDR2 YYREEE (reference sequence). Comments on this clone: What it binds is unknown.

Noted treatment: oral pan-JAK inhibitor, 5-10 mg twice daily. In alopecia areata patients, both lesional scalp punch biopsies and peripheral blood were collected. Sequenced here: CD8+ T cells sorted from blood, sampled at week 24, from a patient treated with tofacitinib. The chain uses TRBV5-4 and TRBJ2-5, with 8 bases identical to TRBD1. The clonotype comes from a human donor with alopecia areata. The CDR3 spells CASSPDRVKETQYF. The CDR3 bases are TGTGCCAGCAGCCCGGACAGGGTGAAGGAGACCCAGTACTTC.